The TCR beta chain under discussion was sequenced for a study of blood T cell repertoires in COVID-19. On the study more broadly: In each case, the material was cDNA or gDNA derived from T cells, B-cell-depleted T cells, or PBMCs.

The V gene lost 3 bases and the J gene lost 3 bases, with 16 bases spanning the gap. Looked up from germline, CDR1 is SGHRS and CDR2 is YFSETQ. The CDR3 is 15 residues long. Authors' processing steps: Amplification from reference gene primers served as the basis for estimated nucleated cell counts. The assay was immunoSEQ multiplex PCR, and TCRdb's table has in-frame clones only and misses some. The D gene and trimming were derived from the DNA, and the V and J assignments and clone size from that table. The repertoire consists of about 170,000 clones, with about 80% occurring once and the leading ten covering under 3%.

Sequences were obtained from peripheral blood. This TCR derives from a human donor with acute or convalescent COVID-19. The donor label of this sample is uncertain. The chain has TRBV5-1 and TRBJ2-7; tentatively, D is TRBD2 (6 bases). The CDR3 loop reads CASSSAGLPYYEQYF. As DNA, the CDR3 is TGCGCCAGCAGCTCAGCTGGACTACCTTACTACGAGCAGTACTTC.